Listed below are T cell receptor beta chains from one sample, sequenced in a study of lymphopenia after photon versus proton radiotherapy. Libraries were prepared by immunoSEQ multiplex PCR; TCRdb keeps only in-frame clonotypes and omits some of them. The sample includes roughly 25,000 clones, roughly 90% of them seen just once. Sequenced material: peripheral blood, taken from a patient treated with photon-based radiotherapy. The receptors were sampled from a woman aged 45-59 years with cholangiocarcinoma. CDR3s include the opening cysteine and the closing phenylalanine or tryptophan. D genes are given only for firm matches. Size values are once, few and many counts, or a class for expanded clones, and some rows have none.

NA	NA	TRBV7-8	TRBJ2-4	TGTGCCAGCAGCTACTCGATGGCCAAAAACATTCAGTACTTC	CASSYSMAKNIQYF
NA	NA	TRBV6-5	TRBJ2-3	TGTGCCAGCAGTTTACTGTTATCAGGCACAGATACGCAGTATTTT	CASSLLLSGTDTQYF
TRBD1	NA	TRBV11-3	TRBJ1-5	TGTGCCAGCAGCCTAAGGACAGGGTTTAATCAGCCCCAGCATTTT	CASSLRTGFNQPQHF
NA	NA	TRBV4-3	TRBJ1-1	TGCGCCAGCAGCCAAGATGGGGGGGGGAACACTGAAGCTTTCTTT	CASSQDGGGNTEAFF
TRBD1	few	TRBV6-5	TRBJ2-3	TGTGCCAGCAGTTACCTCGGGACAGGGGGGAAAGATACGCAGTATTTT	CASSYLGTGGKDTQYF
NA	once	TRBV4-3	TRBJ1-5	TGCGCCAGCAGCCAAGATTGGGACGGTTATCAGCCCCAGCATTTT	CASSQDWDGYQPQHF
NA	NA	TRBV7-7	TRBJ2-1	TGTGCCAGCAGCCTGTGGCGGGGCCAGGAGCAGTTCTTC	CASSLWRGQEQFF
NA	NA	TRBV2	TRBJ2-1	TGTGCCAGCAGTCCCTGGGGGCAGGGGAATGAGCAGTTCTTC	CASSPWGQGNEQFF
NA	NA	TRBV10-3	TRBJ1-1	TGTGCCATCAGTGAGAGGCAGCCTATGAACACTGAAGCTTTCTTT	CAISERQPMNTEAFF
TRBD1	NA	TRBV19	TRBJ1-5	TGTGCCAGTAGTCTAACAGGGGGGAGCAATCAGCCCCAGCATTTT	CASSLTGGSNQPQHF
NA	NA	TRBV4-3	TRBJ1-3	TGCGCCAGCAGCCAGGACCCCTTTCTTCCAGGGAACACCATATATTTT	CASSQDPFLPGNTIYF
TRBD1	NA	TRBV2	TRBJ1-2	TGTGCCAGGGGACAGGGGGCTCGGTATGGCTACACCTTC	CARGQGARYGYTF
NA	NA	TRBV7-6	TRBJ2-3	TGTGCCAGCAGCCCGCGACCGGCGGTGGGCACAGATACGCAGTATTTT	CASSPRPAVGTDTQYF
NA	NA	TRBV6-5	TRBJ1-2	TGTGCCAGCAGTTACCGGGCTTCGGGCGGGTATGGCTACACCTTC	CASSYRASGGYGYTF
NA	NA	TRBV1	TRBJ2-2	TGCACCAGCAGCCAATTTCCGGACTCCCGATTGGCCGGGGAGCTGTTTTTT	CTSSQFPDSRLAGELFF
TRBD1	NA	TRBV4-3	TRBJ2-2	TGCGCCAGCAGCCTGAGTGGGACAGCGAACACCGGGGAGCTGTTTTTT	CASSLSGTANTGELFF
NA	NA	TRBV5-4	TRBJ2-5	TGTGCCAGCAGCTTGTCTATGGGGCGCCAAGAGACCCAGTACTTC	CASSLSMGRQETQYF
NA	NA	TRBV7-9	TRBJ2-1	TGTGCCAGCAGCGCCCGCGCAGGGGAATCGTCAGGCAATGAGCAGTTCTTC	CASSARAGESSGNEQFF
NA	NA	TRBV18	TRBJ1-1	TGTGCCAGCTCACAAAAGGGTGGGGAGAACACTGAAGCTTTCTTT	CASSQKGGENTEAFF
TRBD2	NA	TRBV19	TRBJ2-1	TGTGCCAGTAGTATCCAAGCGGGGCCATACAATGAGCAGTTCTTC	CASSIQAGPYNEQFF
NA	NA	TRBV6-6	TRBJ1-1	TGTGCCAGCATGGGGCAGAAAGCTTTCTTT	CASMGQKAFF
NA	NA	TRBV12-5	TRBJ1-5	TGTGCTAGTGGTTTGGCACAGGGTTTGTTGGGGAGCAATCAGCCCCAGCATTTT	CASGLAQGLLGSNQPQHF
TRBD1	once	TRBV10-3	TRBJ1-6	TGTGCCATCAACGCCGGGACAGGGGCTTCACCCCTCCACTTT	CAINAGTGASPLHF
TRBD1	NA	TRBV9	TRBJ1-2	TGTGCCAGCAGCGTCGGGACAGGGAACTATGGCTACACCTTC	CASSVGTGNYGYTF
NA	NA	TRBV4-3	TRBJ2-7	TGCGCCAGCAGCCTCCTCGGAATGGGGGAGCAGTACTTC	CASSLLGMGEQYF
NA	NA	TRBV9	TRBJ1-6	TGTGCCAGCAGCATTAACTCAGGGAACTCACCCCTCCACTTT	CASSINSGNSPLHF
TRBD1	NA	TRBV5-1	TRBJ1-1	TGCGCCAGCAGCCCTAACCCGGGACAGGTGAACACTGAAGCTTTCTTT	CASSPNPGQVNTEAFF
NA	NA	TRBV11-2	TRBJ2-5	TGTGCCAGCAGCCCTGGGCCTCTGGAGACCCAGTACTTC	CASSPGPLETQYF